The present T cell receptor beta chain was sequenced within a study of Ad26.COV2.S vaccination and SARS-CoV-2 variants. Overall study: Ad26.COV2.S shots went into the muscle once or twice, 56 days apart.

The germline V gene has CDR1 SGHNT and CDR2 YYREEE (reference sequence). The ends were cut back, 1 base at V and 7 bases at J, with 9 bases in the middle. There are 14 residues in the CDR3. General study findings and limits: Breadth measured for non-spike TCRs was similar across vaccine and placebo recipients. There was a possibility that the TCR breadth and depth analyses underestimated total T cell responses.

Treatment in this sample: roughly 20 received Ad26.COV2.S at low or high dose, single or two shots; several received placebo; per-sample allocation not given. Sampling was performed 63 days after the first vaccine or placebo injection. Generated by immunoSEQ multiplex PCR, the TCRdb table keeps only in-frame clones and is missing some. Here the sample spans roughly 350,000 clones, 70% to 90% being singletons. On this clone itself: The antigen is undetermined.

This receptor was identified in a person between 18 and 59 years old who received the Ad26.COV2.S COVID-19 vaccine or a placebo. The input for sequencing was peripheral blood, taken in a trial of Ad26.COV2.S vaccine versus placebo. The gene calls are TRBV5-4 and TRBJ1-6; D is unresolved. Here the CDR3 reads CASSLYGANSPLHF. The CDR3 coding sequence is TGTGCCAGCAGCTTGTACGGAGCAAATTCACCCCTCCACTTT.